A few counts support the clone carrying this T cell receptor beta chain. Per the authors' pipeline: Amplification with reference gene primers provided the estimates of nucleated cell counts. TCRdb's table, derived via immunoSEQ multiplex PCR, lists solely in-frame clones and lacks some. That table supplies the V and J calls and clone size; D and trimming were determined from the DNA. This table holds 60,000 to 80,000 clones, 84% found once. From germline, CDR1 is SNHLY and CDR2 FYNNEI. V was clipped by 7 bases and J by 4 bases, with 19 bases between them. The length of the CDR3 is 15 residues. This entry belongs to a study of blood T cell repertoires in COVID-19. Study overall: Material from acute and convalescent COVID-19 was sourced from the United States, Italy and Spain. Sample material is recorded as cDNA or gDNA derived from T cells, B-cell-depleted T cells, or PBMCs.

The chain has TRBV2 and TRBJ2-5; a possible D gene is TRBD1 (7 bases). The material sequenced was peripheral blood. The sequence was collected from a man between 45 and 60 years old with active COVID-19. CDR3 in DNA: TGTGCCAGCAACCTGGCAGGGGGGATTCTAGAGACCCAGTACTTC. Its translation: CASNLAGGILETQYF.